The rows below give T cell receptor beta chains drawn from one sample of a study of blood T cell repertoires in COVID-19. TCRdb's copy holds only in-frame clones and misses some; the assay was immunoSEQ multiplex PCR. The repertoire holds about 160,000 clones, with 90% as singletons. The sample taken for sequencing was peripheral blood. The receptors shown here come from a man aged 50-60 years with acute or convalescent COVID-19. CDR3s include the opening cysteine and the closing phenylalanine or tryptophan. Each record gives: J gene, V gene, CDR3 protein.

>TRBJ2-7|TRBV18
CASSPPSLDSYEQYF
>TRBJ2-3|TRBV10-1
CASSERTSGDTQYF
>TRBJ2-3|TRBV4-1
CASSRRDRGQITDTQYF
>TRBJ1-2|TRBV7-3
CASSSFNSGGDGYTF
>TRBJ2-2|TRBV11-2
CASSEEGELFF
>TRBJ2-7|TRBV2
CASGGQGFGEQYF
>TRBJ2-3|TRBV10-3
CAIGRDRVRDTQYF
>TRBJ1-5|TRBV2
CASSGQEDQPQHF
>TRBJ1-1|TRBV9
CASSARQGEGTEAFF
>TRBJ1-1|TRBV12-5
CASGGGTGGTEAFF
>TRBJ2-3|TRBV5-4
CASTPTGLAGLVTQYF
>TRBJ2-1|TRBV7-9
CASSVTSGRSIYNEQFF
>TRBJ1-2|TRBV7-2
CASSLAATAYGYTF
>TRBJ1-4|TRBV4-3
CASSSGGGPVEKLFF
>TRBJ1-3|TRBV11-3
CASSLPKTFSGNTIYF
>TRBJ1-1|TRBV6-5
CASSGTPLNTEAFF
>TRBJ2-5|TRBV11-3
CASSSQREGQETQYF
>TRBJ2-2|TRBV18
CASSPQPPGQNTGELFF
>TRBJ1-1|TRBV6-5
CASTPGEVNTEAFF
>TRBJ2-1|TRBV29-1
CSGCEGGLAGTEQFF
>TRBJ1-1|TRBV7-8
CASSVRDSVNTEAFF
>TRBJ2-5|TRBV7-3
CASSLFAGLVETQYF
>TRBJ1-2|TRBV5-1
CATRGEGYGYTF
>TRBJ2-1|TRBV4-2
CASKLADYNEQFF
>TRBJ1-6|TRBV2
CASSEASPGQGPPLHF
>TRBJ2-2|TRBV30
CAWSMSPSGVVGELFF
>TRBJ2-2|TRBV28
CASSLLSGDTGELFF
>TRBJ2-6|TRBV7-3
CASSLRGGQALLTF
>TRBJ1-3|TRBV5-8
CASSSWTGSEGNTIYF
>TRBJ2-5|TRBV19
CASSMDRLRDSGETQYF
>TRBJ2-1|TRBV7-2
CASSPEGTSGYNEQFF
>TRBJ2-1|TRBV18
CASSPGTSGGRASSYNEQFF
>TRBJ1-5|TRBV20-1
CSASILYQPQHF
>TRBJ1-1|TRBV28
CASSAPQWTEAFF
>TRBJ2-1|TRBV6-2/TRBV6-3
CASSLALSVKNNEQFF
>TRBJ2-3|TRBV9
CASSETTGTDTQYF
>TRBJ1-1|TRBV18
CASSPPSVSNTEAFF
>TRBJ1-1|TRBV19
CASRRDWTGPDYTEAFF
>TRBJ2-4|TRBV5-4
CASSWARPAAKNIQYF
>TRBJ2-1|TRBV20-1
CSARDRGEQFF